This T cell receptor (beta chain) was identified during a study of blood T cell repertoires in COVID-19. Background on the study: Collection of acute and convalescent COVID-19 samples took place in the United States, Italy and Spain. Sources were T cells, B-cell-depleted T cells, or PBMCs; the material itself was cDNA or gDNA.

Authors' analysis steps: Amplification of reference gene primers provided the estimated nucleated cell counts. The protocol was immunoSEQ multiplex PCR, while the TCRdb copy is restricted to in-frame clones and leaves out a portion. V and J calls and clone size are copied from that table; D and trimming were computed from the DNA. The repertoire holds around 100,000 clones, with approximately 91% as singletons. This clone has only one observation. The sequenced material came from peripheral blood. The sequence derives from a woman aged 70-85 years who had recovered from COVID-19.

CDR3 sequence reads: CASSLTVNTEAFF. The CDR3, as DNA: TGCGCCAGCAGCTTGACGGTGAACACTGAAGCTTTCTTT. The V and J genes are TRBV5-1 and TRBJ1-1; D is uncertain. This CDR3 region has 13 residues. Trimming pared 1 base from V and 0 bases from J, leaving 4 bases between. Germline loops: CDR1 SGHRS, CDR2 YFSETQ.